At least ten counts were recorded for the clone carrying this T cell receptor beta chain. What it recognizes is unknown. This sample was taken from a study of identical twins. General study results and limits: Cord blood beta clonotypes present at high abundance carried fewer insertions; no such pattern appeared in memory repertoires. Out-of-frame alpha sequences common to twins exhibited an excess of low generation probability. Recombination models fit unrelated individuals' TCR alpha sharing but underestimated twins'.

Through template switching, a universal primer site was introduced, and the cDNA contained unique molecular identifiers. TCRdb re-called the 5' RACE reads through MiXCR, storing one row per CDR3 protein. The sample holds under 900,000 distinct CDR3 sequences, 9% to 15% seen once. This CDR3 is built from 16 residues. V was pared by 4 bases and J by 0 bases, with 4 bases of the junction left unmatched. Germline CDR1 reads ENHRY; CDR2 reads SYGVKD. This sample also belongs to another study, concerning yellow fever vaccine responses in identical twins.

This chain links TRBV10-3 with TRBJ1-1, with 11 positions matching TRBD1. This sequence originates from a young woman in good health. Sequencing used PBMCs. The CDR3 spells CAISGGTGGLNTEAFF. The CDR3 coding sequence is TGTGCCATCAGTGGCGGGACAGGGGGTCTGAACACTGAAGCTTTCTTT.